The 6 T cell receptor beta chains presented below share a single source sample, sequenced in a study of blood T cell repertoires in COVID-19. Some clones are missing from TCRdb's copy, which holds only in-frame ones; the method was immunoSEQ multiplex PCR. The table records tens of thousands of clones, around nine tenths of them present only once. The specimen sequenced was peripheral blood. These receptors originate from a human donor in a cohort sampled during active COVID-19. The donor label of this sample is uncertain.

V is TRBV10-3 and J is TRBJ1-2; tentatively, D is TRBD1 (5 bases). The length of the CDR3 is 15 residues. Trimming took off 6 bases at V and 5 bases at J, with 19 bases between the two ends. The germline CDR1 and CDR2 sequences are ENHRY and SYGVKD. DNA of the CDR3: TGTGCCATCAGCCCCCGGACAAGGGGCGAGTATGGCTACACCTTC. Translation: CAISPRTRGEYGYTF.

The rearrangement uses TRBV10-3 and TRBJ1-1; 10 bases are a match to TRBD1. This CDR3 contains 16 residues. With V trimmed by 4 bases and J by 0 bases, 5 bases remained unmatched. Germline CDR1 and CDR2: ENHRY and SYGVKD. The CDR3 loop reads CAISVRQGAMNTEAFF. The CDR3 bases are TGTGCCATCAGTGTGCGACAGGGGGCCATGAACACTGAAGCTTTCTTT.

The rearrangement links TRBV11-1 to TRBJ2-3; tentative D call: TRBD1 (6 bases). This CDR3 spans 12 amino acids. CDR1 is SGHAT and CDR2 is FQDESV in the germline V gene (reference sequence). Trimming removed 8 bases from V and 3 bases from J, with 9 bases in between. The CDR3 here is CASLGTTDTQYF. CDR3 bases: TGTGCCAGCCTCGGGACAACAGATACGCAGTATTTT.

This chain connects TRBV2 to TRBJ2-3; no clear D. The length of the CDR3 is 12 residues. Germline V CDR1 and CDR2: SNHLY, FYNNEI. Trimming took 6 bases from V and 1 from J, leaving 5 bases between them. The CDR3 DNA reads TGTGCCAGCAGCGTAGGCACAGATACGCAGTATTTT. As protein: CASSVGTDTQYF.

The chain carries TRBV28 and TRBJ1-2, with 7 bases aligning to TRBD1. Germline V gives CDR1 MDHEN, CDR2 SYDVKM. The CDR3 length is 14 residues. Losses at the gene ends were 5 bases for V and 5 bases for J; bases not matched to a gene: 8. The CDR3 loop is CASSPPGQLYGYTF. The CDR3 region has the DNA TGTGCCAGCAGTCCGCCGGGACAGCTTTATGGCTACACCTTC.

In this sample, this clone turned up once. The chain combines TRBV5-1 with TRBJ2-1, with 8 bases identical to TRBD2. Germline assignment: CDR1 SGHRS and CDR2 YFSETQ. V shed 0 bases, J shed 1 base, and the junction held 6 bases outside the gene matches. This CDR3 has 17 residues. This CDR3 is CASSLGVAGGSYNEQFF. The CDR3 DNA is TGCGCCAGCAGCTTGGGCGTTGCGGGAGGATCCTACAATGAGCAGTTCTTC.